What follows are 29 T cell receptor beta chains derived from one specimen sequenced in a study of cytomegalovirus exposure and HLA in healthy donors. PCR amplification relied on 60 Vbeta primers (plus 13 Jbeta primers). Produced via immunoSEQ multiplex PCR; TCRdb's table is partial and in-frame only. This table holds 170,000 or so clones, about 80% found once. Sequenced material: PBMCs. Receptors originate from a woman aged 60-70 years in good health and CMV-seropositive.

This clone has just one count. Different DNA sequences within this sample yield the same CDR3. This chain joins TRBV28 and TRBJ1-5, with TRBD1 matching over 7 bases. V dropped 3 bases and J dropped 7; count of bases not matched to a gene: 6. The CDR3 sequence is 14 residues long. Per germline, CDR1 MDHEN and CDR2 SYDVKM. CDR3 DNA sequence: TGTGCCAGCAGTTTCAGGGGGTTAGGCCAGCCCCAGCATTTT. It encodes CASSFRGLGQPQHF.

A note on this clone: Other DNA sequences in this sample translate to the same CDR3. The V call is TRBV5-1, the J call TRBJ2-5, with TRBD1 as a possible D gene (5 bases). The germline V and J ends were trimmed by 3 bases and 1 base, with 10 bases remaining between them. CDR1 is SGHRS, CDR2 YFSETQ, per germline. This CDR3 comprises 14 residues. The CDR3 sequence: CASSSTATQETQYF. In DNA, the CDR3 is TGCGCCAGCAGCTCGACAGCCACCCAAGAGACCCAGTACTTC.

This clone was counted between two and nine times. The rearrangement joins TRBV30 to TRBJ1-5; 7 bases map to TRBD1. This CDR3 has 14 residues. The V segment lost 4 bases and the J segment 2 bases; nucleotides outside the gene matches: 5. The germline V gene encodes CDR1 GTSNPN and CDR2 SVGIG (reference sequence). CDR3 in amino acids: CAWTLGTGNQPQHF. As DNA, the CDR3 is TGTGCCTGGACATTAGGGACAGGCAATCAGCCCCAGCATTTT. The entire variable domain, with the rest obtained from reference TRBV30 and TRBJ1-5, is as follows: SQTIHQWPATLVQPVGSPLSLECTVEGTSNPNLYWYRQAAGRGLQLLFYSVGIGQISSEVPQNLSASRPQDRQFILSSKKLLLSDSGFYLCAWTLGTGNQPQHFGDGTRLSIL.

The chain employs TRBV9 and TRBJ1-1; TRBD1 matches 9 bases. The CDR3 spans 16 residues. V dropped 3 bases and J dropped 2; count of bases not matched to a gene: 8. Germline values: CDR1 SGDLS, CDR2 YYNGEE. The CDR3 loop reads CASSERGTGQNTEAFF. DNA of the CDR3: TGTGCCAGCAGCGAGAGGGGGACAGGGCAAAACACTGAAGCTTTCTTT.

This clone was counted only a few times. The chain employs TRBV7-3 and TRBJ2-1; the D is unclear. The CDR3 is made up of 14 amino acids. Per the germline V gene, CDR1 is SGHTA and CDR2 is FQGTGA. Trimming took 5 bases from V and 2 from J, leaving 10 bases between them. The CDR3 coding sequence is TGTGCCAGCAGCACTTCTACAGCCTACAATGAGCAGTTCTTC. It codes for CASSTSTAYNEQFF.

The gene calls are TRBV29-1 and TRBJ2-7, with TRBD1 matching over 7 bases. This CDR3 has 12 residues. Trimming took 5 bases from V and 2 from J; bases not matched to a gene: 3. The V gene's germline CDR1 is SQVTM and CDR2 ANQGSEA. This CDR3 reads CSVLGQTYEQYF. In nucleotides, the CDR3 is TGCAGCGTTCTGGGACAGACCTACGAGCAGTACTTC.

The chain employs TRBV7-3 and TRBJ2-2; weak D call: TRBD2 (6 bases). The germline gives CDR1 SGHTA, CDR2 FQGTGA. The CDR3 totals 13 residues. V dropped 5 bases and J dropped 7 bases, with 11 bases sitting between them. CDR3 in amino acids: CASSTGVGGELFF. In DNA, the CDR3 is TGTGCCAGCAGCACGGGGGTCGGCGGGGAGCTGTTTTTT.

The chain carries TRBV7-2 and TRBJ1-2; 11 bases map to TRBD1. Per the germline V gene, CDR1 is SGHTA and CDR2 is FQGNSA. CDR3 length: 13 residues. V gave up 6 bases and J gave up 6 bases; unmatched junction bases: 3. CDR3 loop: CASSLDRGHGYTF. CDR3 nucleotides: TGTGCCAGCAGTCTGGACAGGGGGCATGGCTACACCTTC.

With respect to this clone: The identical CDR3 is also encoded by other nucleotide sequences in the sample. This rearrangement joins TRBV5-1 to TRBJ2-7; a possible D gene is TRBD2 (5 bases). This CDR3 contains 14 residues. Germline V CDR1 and CDR2: SGHRS, YFSETQ. V lost 0 bases, J lost 4 bases, and 11 bases lay in between. The chain's CDR3 is CASSLDGRGYEQYF. The DNA for the CDR3 is TGCGCCAGCAGCTTGGATGGGAGAGGATACGAGCAGTACTTC.

The chain combines TRBV5-1 with TRBJ1-1; D is unresolved. This CDR3 is 14 amino acids long. Between the trimmed V and J ends, which lost 0 bases and 0 bases, there was a span of 6 bases. Germline lookup yields CDR1 SGHRS and CDR2 YFSETQ. This CDR3 reads CASSLGPMNTEAFF. The CDR3 DNA reads TGCGCCAGCAGCTTGGGGCCGATGAACACTGAAGCTTTCTTT. The variable domain in full, completed from reference TRBV5-1 and TRBJ1-1, reads KAGVTQTPRYLIKTRGQQVTLSCSPISGHRSVSWYQQTPGQGLQFLFEYFSETQRNKGNFPGRFSGRQFSNSRSEMNVSTLELGDSALYLCASSLGPMNTEAFFGQGTRLTVV.

The V and J genes are TRBV5-1 and TRBJ2-3, with D possibly matching TRBD2 (6 bases). Germline CDR1 reads SGHRS; CDR2 reads YFSETQ. The CDR3 is 15 residues long. Trimming cost V 4 bases and J 0 bases, with 12 bases left between them. The CDR3 here is CASSLAGTSTDTQYF. DNA of the CDR3: TGCGCCAGCAGCCTTGCCGGGACTAGCACAGATACGCAGTATTTT. Looking up the rest from reference TRBV5-1 and TRBJ2-3 gives the full variable domain: KAGVTQTPRYLIKTRGQQVTLSCSPISGHRSVSWYQQTPGQGLQFLFEYFSETQRNKGNFPGRFSGRQFSNSRSEMNVSTLELGDSALYLCASSLAGTSTDTQYFGPGTRLTVL.

The chain links TRBV2 to TRBJ2-5; a possible D gene is TRBD2 (5 bases). The CDR3 covers 12 residues. V was shortened by 8 bases and J by 1 base, with 8 bases between the two germline ends. Germline V CDR1 and CDR2: SNHLY, FYNNEI. This CDR3 reads CASPGIQETQYF. The CDR3 coding sequence is TGTGCCAGCCCCGGGATCCAAGAGACCCAGTACTTC.

The V and J genes are TRBV30 and TRBJ1-5; D gene unclear. The CDR3 totals 13 residues. Trimming removed 3 bases from V and 2 bases from J, with 8 bases in between. Germline lookup yields CDR1 GTSNPN and CDR2 SVGIG (reference sequence). The CDR3 DNA sequence: TGTGCCTGGAGCGCCCTAGGCAATCAGCCCCAGCATTTT. Translating it yields CAWSALGNQPQHF.

The chain recombines TRBV29-1 with TRBJ1-4; a weak D match, TRBD1 (6 bases). The CDR3 consists of 13 residues. The germline V gene has CDR1 SQVTM and CDR2 ANQGSEA. Trimming pared 3 bases from V and 8 bases from J, leaving 13 bases between. The CDR3 bases are TGCAGCGTTGACTTTGGGGGCCGAGAAAAACTGTTTTTT. It codes for CSVDFGGREKLFF.

The chain carries TRBV7-9 and TRBJ1-1; 10 bases fit TRBD1. Germline V gives CDR1 SEHNR, CDR2 FQNEAQ (reference sequence). Trimming took 5 bases from V and 3 from J; bases not matched to a gene: 9. The CDR3 is made up of 16 amino acids. CDR3 sequence reads: CASSQPPGTGDTEAFF. The CDR3 coding sequence is TGTGCCAGCAGCCAACCTCCCGGGACAGGGGACACTGAAGCTTTCTTT.

This clone was seen a few times. This chain links TRBV5-6 with TRBJ1-2; the match to TRBD1 covers 9 bases. Germline lookup yields CDR1 SGHDT and CDR2 YYEEEE. After removal of 4 bases from V and 7 bases from J, the junction contained 11 bases not matched to a gene. This CDR3 is built from 15 residues. The CDR3 sequence: CASSPSPGTGSGYTF. The DNA of the CDR3 is TGTGCCAGCAGCCCGAGTCCCGGGACAGGGTCTGGCTACACCTTC.

J is TRBJ2-7 and V is TRBV5-1, with D possibly being TRBD2 (7 bases). Trimming removed 6 bases at V and 0 bases at J, with 16 bases between. Germline-derived CDR1 and CDR2 are SGHRS and YFSETQ. CDR3 length: 15 amino acids. The CDR3 DNA reads TGCGCCAGCACCCGGAGGGGGGGGCACTCCTACGAGCAGTACTTC. It is translated as CASTRRGGHSYEQYF.

This clone was counted a few times. The CDR3 region has the DNA TGTGCCATCAGTGAGAGCGGGTCGACCTCCTACGAGCAGTACTTC. Translated: CAISESGSTSYEQYF. The rearrangement uses TRBV10-3 and TRBJ2-7; D is perhaps TRBD2 (6 bases). The CDR3 runs to 15 residues. With 2 bases removed from V and 0 bases from J, the gap between germline ends came to 11 bases. The germline V gene has CDR1 ENHRY and CDR2 SYGVKD.

The chain joins TRBV30 to TRBJ1-1; TRBD1 aligns across 9 bases. This CDR3 region has 12 residues. After removal of 3 bases from V and 6 bases from J, the junction contained 2 bases not matched to a gene. Per the germline V gene, CDR1 is GTSNPN and CDR2 is SVGIG (reference sequence). CDR3 amino acids: CAWRGQGAEAFF. The DNA for the CDR3 is TGTGCCTGGAGGGGACAGGGCGCTGAAGCTTTCTTT.

As for this clone: Other DNA sequences in this sample translate to the same CDR3. The chain is built from TRBV7-2 and TRBJ2-3, with unresolved D. With 5 bases removed from V and 3 bases from J, the gap between germline ends came to 6 bases. The germline V gene has CDR1 SGHTA and CDR2 FQGNSA. There are 12 residues in the CDR3. The DNA of the CDR3 is TGTGCCAGCAGCCCTTTTACAGATACGCAGTATTTT. It is translated as CASSPFTDTQYF. The full variable domain, rest sourced from reference TRBV7-2 and TRBJ2-3, is GAGVSQSPSNKVTEKGKDVELRCDPISGHTALYWYRQSLGQGLEFLIYFQGNSAPDKSGLPSDRFSAERTGGSVSTLTIQRTQQEDSAVYLCASSPFTDTQYFGPGTRLTVL.

The chain has TRBV5-1 and TRBJ2-2, with 12 bases that match TRBD2. The germline V gene has CDR1 SGHRS and CDR2 YFSETQ. Unmatched junction bases numbered 18, after V lost 4 bases and J lost 5 bases. This CDR3 is 20 amino acids long. The CDR3, as DNA: TGCGCCAGCAGCACCAGACCTAGCGGGGGGGCTACTCAACGGACCGGGGAGCTGTTTTTT. Encoded protein: CASSTRPSGGATQRTGELFF. Looking up the rest from reference TRBV5-1 and TRBJ2-2 gives the full variable domain: KAGVTQTPRYLIKTRGQQVTLSCSPISGHRSVSWYQQTPGQGLQFLFEYFSETQRNKGNFPGRFSGRQFSNSRSEMNVSTLELGDSALYLCASSTRPSGGATQRTGELFFGEGSRLTVL.

The chain links TRBV11-3 to TRBJ1-2, with 9 positions matching TRBD1. V trimming: 5 bases; J trimming: 2 bases; junction bases outside the gene matches: 12. CDR1 and CDR2 from the germline V gene are SGHNT and YENEEA. The CDR3 is made up of 17 amino acids. The CDR3 reads CASSDRDRESGNYGYTF. CDR3 coding DNA: TGTGCCAGCAGCGACCGGGACAGGGAAAGTGGAAACTATGGCTACACCTTC. The variable domain in full, with the rest retrieved from reference TRBV11-3 and TRBJ1-2, is EAGVVQSPRYKIIEKKQPVAFWCNPISGHNTLYWYLQNLGQGPELLIRYENEEAVDDSQLPKDRFSAERLKGVDSTLKIQPAELGDSAVYLCASSDRDRESGNYGYTFGSGTRLTVV.

The genes are TRBV9 and TRBJ2-5, with 11 positions matching TRBD2. V was pared by 3 bases and J by 7 bases, with 11 bases of the junction left unmatched. CDR1 SGDLS and CDR2 YYNGEE come from the germline V gene. The CDR3 spans 16 residues. Here the CDR3 DNA reads TGTGCCAGCAGCGCACCGATAGCGGGAGGGCCGGCGACCCAGTACTTC. It specifies CASSAPIAGGPATQYF.

The chain combines TRBV5-1 with TRBJ2-7; 11 nucleotides agree with TRBD2. Germline loops: CDR1 SGHRS, CDR2 YFSETQ. The CDR3 sequence is 15 residues long. The J segment lost 2 bases and the V segment lost 4 bases, leaving 5 bases of the junction unmatched. CDR3 DNA sequence: TGCGCCAGCAGCGACGGGACTAGCGGAACCTACGAGCAGTACTTC. This codes for CASSDGTSGTYEQYF.

The gene calls are TRBV11-2 and TRBJ1-2, with 7 bases identical to TRBD1. The CDR3 sequence is 17 residues long. The V segment lost 5 bases and the J segment 4 bases; nucleotides outside the gene matches: 16. The V gene's germline CDR1 is SGHAT and CDR2 FQNNGV. The CDR3 loop reads CASSPFPGRGRGYGYTF. The CDR3, as DNA: TGTGCCAGCAGCCCCTTCCCTGGCAGGGGGAGAGGCTATGGCTACACCTTC.

This rearrangement joins TRBV6-1 to TRBJ2-7; a weak D match, TRBD1 (6 bases). V gave up 6 bases and J gave up 6 bases, with 12 bases separating them. This CDR3 contains 12 residues. Germline CDR1 and CDR2: MNHNS and SASEGT. In DNA, the CDR3 is TGTGCCAGCAGGGCAGGGGTGGTCGAGCAGTACTTC. Translation gives CASRAGVVEQYF.

The V gene is TRBV5-1, the J gene TRBJ1-2; 9 bases agree with TRBD1. The CDR3 loop spans 15 amino acids. Losses at the gene ends were 4 bases for V and 6 bases for J; bases not matched to a gene: 10. From germline, CDR1 is SGHRS and CDR2 YFSETQ. Here the CDR3 DNA reads TGCGCCAGCAGCCTCGGGACAGGGAATAGGGATGGCTACACCTTC. Protein sequence: CASSLGTGNRDGYTF.

V gene TRBV4-1 combines with J gene TRBJ2-2; TRBD1 matches 10 bases. CDR3 length equals 15 residues. Germline loops: CDR1 MGHRA, CDR2 YSYEKL. The trim removed 4 bases at V and 8 bases at J, leaving 7 bases unmatched. In DNA, the CDR3 is TGCGCCAGCAGCCCGCGACAGGGGGCGCGAGGGGAGCTGTTTTTT. This sequence encodes CASSPRQGARGELFF.

CDR3 bases: TGTGCCAGCAGTGAGACCCCGACAGGAATTAATTCACCCCTCCACTTT. Protein: CASSETPTGINSPLHF. V gene TRBV6-1 combines with J gene TRBJ1-6; a possible D gene is TRBD1 (6 bases). The CDR3 is made up of 16 amino acids. With 3 bases removed from V and 6 bases from J, the gap between germline ends came to 15 bases. CDR1 and CDR2 (germline): MNHNS, SASEGT.